This T cell receptor beta chain was identified during a study of blood T cell repertoires in COVID-19. Study information: The cDNA or gDNA used as material had been derived from T cells, B-cell-depleted T cells, or PBMCs.

Authors' data handling: How many nucleated cells were present was estimated from reference gene primer amplification. TCRdb's copy holds only in-frame clones and misses some; the assay was immunoSEQ multiplex PCR. D and trimming were read from the DNA, whereas the V and J calls and clone size are those reported in that table. Of tens of thousands of clones listed, roughly 82% are singletons. Germline CDR1 reads MNHEY; CDR2 reads SVGEGT. The CDR3 totals 17 residues. V trimming: 2 bases; J trimming: 4 bases; junction bases outside the gene matches: 5. The receptor comes from a woman older than 75 with acute or convalescent COVID-19. The chain combines TRBV6-2 or TRBV6-3 with TRBJ2-1; 13 bases are a match to TRBD2. The specimen was peripheral blood. This CDR3 is CASSYLLGLAGYNEQFF. In DNA form, the CDR3 reads TGTGCCAGCAGTTACCTCTTGGGACTAGCGGGATACAATGAGCAGTTCTTC.